Each of the 27 T cell receptor beta chains below was sequenced from the same sample in a study of cytomegalovirus exposure and HLA in healthy donors. It was with 60 Vbeta and 13 Jbeta primers that the PCR ran. The table came from immunoSEQ multiplex PCR; TCRdb's copy has only in-frame clones and leaves some out. This sample carries 100,000 to 150,000 clones, around 74% of them seen once, and the ten largest clones take 4.2%. The source material was PBMCs. The source of these receptors is a woman in her fifties or sixties in good health and CMV-seropositive.

This chain uses TRBV2 with TRBJ1-5; 9 bases are shared with TRBD1. Germline V gene data show CDR1 as SNHLY and CDR2 as FYNNEI. The CDR3 covers 14 residues. V shed 5 bases and J 4 bases; nucleotides not matched to a gene: 3. The CDR3 here is CASSQDRGNQPQHF. In DNA, the CDR3 is TGTGCCAGCAGTCAGGACAGGGGTAATCAGCCCCAGCATTTT.

The rearrangement links TRBV6-5 to TRBJ2-5, with 8 bases aligning to TRBD1. The DNA end is a closer match to TRBJ2-7, so the J assignment may be wrong. The CDR3 extends over 14 amino acids. CDR1 and CDR2 from the germline V gene are MNHEY and SVGAGI. The CDR3 sequence is CASGRRQGLYEQYF. CDR3 nucleotides: TGTGCCAGCGGGAGAAGACAGGGGCTCTACGAGCAGTACTTC.

The chain links TRBV28 to TRBJ1-5, with D possibly matching TRBD1 (5 bases). Deletions cut 4 bases from V and 7 bases from J, with 14 bases between. This CDR3 has 14 amino acids. The germline V gene encodes CDR1 MDHEN and CDR2 SYDVKM. Here the CDR3 reads CASSSQSGVQPQHF. The CDR3 DNA is TGTGCCAGCAGTTCCCAATCGGGGGTGCAGCCCCAGCATTTT.

The chain is built from TRBV10-1 and TRBJ2-3; TRBD2 might be the D (7 bases). The CDR3 consists of 13 residues. Germline CDR1 reads WNHNN; CDR2 reads SYGVQD (reference sequence). V was shortened by 5 bases and J by 7 bases, with 13 bases between the two germline ends. DNA of the CDR3: TGCGCCAGCAGTTCGGGGGGCTCATATACGCAGTATTTT. It is translated as CASSSGGSYTQYF.

The genes are TRBV18 and TRBJ2-5, with a possible D match to TRBD2 (5 bases). With 6 bases removed from V and 4 bases from J, the gap between germline ends came to 12 bases. Germline CDR1 and CDR2: KGHSH and LQKENI. The CDR3 has 13 amino acids. DNA for the CDR3: TGTGCCAGCTCCCCCTCCGGGGTAGAGACCCAGTACTTC. Encoded protein: CASSPSGVETQYF.

The gene calls are TRBV19 and TRBJ1-1, with 7 bases that match TRBD1. CDR1 LNHDA and CDR2 SQIVND come from the germline V gene (reference sequence). The CDR3 consists of 17 residues. The junction had 16 bases not matched to a gene; V was cut back by 7 bases and J by 2 bases. Written as DNA, the CDR3 is TGTGCCAGTAAATATATGTGGGCAGGGGGTTTTAACACTGAAGCTTTCTTT. Encoded protein: CASKYMWAGGFNTEAFF. Using reference TRBV19 and TRBJ1-1 for the parts outside the CDR3, the full variable domain is DGGITQSPKYLFRKEGQNVTLSCEQNLNHDAMYWYRQDPGQGLRLIYYSQIVNDFQKGDIAEGYSVSREKKESFPLTVTSAQKNPTAFYLCASKYMWAGGFNTEAFFGQGTRLTVV.

In its sample, this clone was seen once. This chain links TRBV28 with TRBJ2-2; D not certain. The V and J ends lost 6 bases and 1 base respectively, with 9 bases between them. Germline V gene lookup returns CDR1 MDHEN and CDR2 SYDVKM. The length of the CDR3 is 14 residues. The CDR3 sequence: CASRYSGNTGELFF. CDR3 DNA: TGTGCCAGCAGATACTCGGGGAACACCGGGGAGCTGTTTTTT.

The chain combines TRBV6-5 with TRBJ2-7; 8 bases match TRBD1. Germline loops: CDR1 MNHEY, CDR2 SVGAGI. The J segment lost 4 bases and the V segment lost 10 bases, leaving 9 bases of the junction unmatched. The CDR3 length is 13 residues. The CDR3 loop reads CATTRTGNYEQYF. CDR3 nucleotides: TGTGCCACCACCAGGACAGGGAATTACGAGCAGTACTTC.

The chain has TRBV2 and TRBJ2-2; D is undetermined. This CDR3 spans 11 amino acids. V lost 3 bases, J lost 7 bases, and 3 bases lay in between. CDR1 SNHLY and CDR2 FYNNEI come from the germline V gene. CDR3 nucleotides: TGTGCCAGCAGTGACAACGGGGAGCTGTTTTTT. It specifies CASSDNGELFF.

The chain uses TRBV11-2 and TRBJ2-2; D might be TRBD2 (6 bases). Trimming shortened V by 6 bases and J by 2 bases, and 16 bases separated the two germline ends. The CDR3 extends over 16 amino acids. Germline V gives CDR1 SGHAT, CDR2 FQNNGV. CDR3 nucleotides: TGTGCCAGCAGGGGGGGAGGCGGGGTCAACACCGGGGAGCTGTTTTTT. Its protein product is CASRGGGGVNTGELFF.

This clone was recorded once. This chain uses TRBV18 with TRBJ1-5; 10 bases map to TRBD1. Germline assignment: CDR1 KGHSH and CDR2 LQKENI. The CDR3 covers 17 residues. Trimming at V came to 6 bases and at J to 0 bases, leaving 8 bases not matched to a gene. CDR3 bases: TGTGCCAGCTCCTCCGGGACAGGGGAATATAGCAATCAGCCCCAGCATTTT. As protein: CASSSGTGEYSNQPQHF.

V and J are TRBV4-2 and TRBJ2-5, with 7 bases aligning to TRBD1. Near its end, the DNA agrees better with TRBJ2-7, so the J call may be wrong. This CDR3 has 16 residues. From germline, CDR1 is LGHNA and CDR2 YNFKEQ. DNA of the CDR3: TGTGCCAGCAGCCAACTTCCTAGGGACAGTGCCTACGAGCAGTACTTC. It translates to CASSQLPRDSAYEQYF.

The V gene is TRBV5-1, the J gene TRBJ2-1; TRBD2 agrees at 8 bases. V trimming: 3 bases; J trimming: 7 bases; junction bases outside the gene matches: 21. The CDR3 totals 19 residues. Germline V gene data show CDR1 as SGHRS and CDR2 as YFSETQ. The CDR3 is CASSWPGTQRGSAGNEQFF. Written as DNA, the CDR3 is TGCGCCAGCAGCTGGCCGGGTACACAGCGGGGGAGCGCGGGGAATGAGCAGTTCTTC.

This rearrangement joins TRBV19 to TRBJ1-5; 8 nucleotides line up with TRBD1. V was clipped by 8 bases and J by 5 bases; unmatched bases: 2. The germline gives CDR1 LNHDA, CDR2 SQIVND (reference sequence). The CDR3 is made up of 12 amino acids. The CDR3 DNA reads as TGTGCCAGTGGACAGGGACATCAGCCCCAGCATTTT. This translates into CASGQGHQPQHF.

V gene TRBV18 combines with J gene TRBJ1-1; D might be TRBD1 (6 bases). The CDR3 contains 16 residues. Germline V gives CDR1 KGHSH, CDR2 LQKENI. V was trimmed by 2 bases and J by 0 bases, leaving 13 bases between them. Here the CDR3 DNA reads TGTGCCAGCTCACCAATGCCGAGGGACATGAACACTGAAGCTTTCTTT. Its translation: CASSPMPRDMNTEAFF.

V usage is TRBV5-6 and J usage is TRBJ2-5, with D perhaps matching TRBD2 (5 bases). From germline, CDR1 is SGHDT and CDR2 YYEEEE. This CDR3 has 14 amino acids. V was trimmed by 0 bases and J by 4 bases, leaving 10 bases between them. CDR3 sequence reads: CASSLAPGSETQYF. The CDR3 DNA reads as TGTGCCAGCAGCTTGGCCCCGGGGTCAGAGACCCAGTACTTC. The full variable domain, in which reference TRBV5-6 and TRBJ2-5 provide the parts outside the CDR3, is DAGVTQSPTHLIKTRGQQVTLRCSPKSGHDTVSWYQQALGQGPQFIFQYYEEEERQRGNFPDRFSGHQFPNYSSELNVNALLLGDSALYLCASSLAPGSETQYFGPGTRLLVL.

The genes are TRBV5-8 and TRBJ1-6; D call uncertain. Trimming removed 4 bases from V and 3 bases from J, with 14 bases in between. The CDR3 is 16 amino acids. Germline-derived CDR1 and CDR2 are SGHTS and YDEGEE. The CDR3 region has the DNA TGTGCCAGCAGCCGAGCGGGGAAGGACTATAATTCACCCCTCCACTTT. Its protein is CASSRAGKDYNSPLHF.

The J gene is TRBJ1-3, the V gene TRBV7-7; 7 nucleotides agree with TRBD1. J gave up 7 bases and V 5 bases, and 11 bases lay outside the gene matches. The germline V gene has CDR1 SSHAT and CDR2 FNYEAQ (reference sequence). The CDR3 is made up of 15 amino acids. The CDR3 DNA reads as TGTGCCAGCAGCCCCGACAGGGTCTGGCGTAACACCATATATTTT. Protein product: CASSPDRVWRNTIYF.

This clone was counted only a few times. The junction differs from germline at one of its ends, possibly a read error. The chain uses TRBV7-9 and TRBJ2-1; a weak D match, TRBD2 (6 bases). Germline V gene lookup returns CDR1 SEHNR and CDR2 FQNEAQ (reference sequence). The CDR3 consists of 13 residues. CDR3 nucleotide sequence: TGTGCCAGCAGCTCATTTGCCGACAGCCCGGGGGTCTTC. It encodes CASSSFADSPGVF.

This clone was found once. The CDR3 DNA reads as TGTGCCAGCAGCTTGCTGAGCACAGATACGCAGTATTTT. It encodes CASSLLSTDTQYF. The chain has TRBV5-5 and TRBJ2-3; D is unresolved. CDR1 and CDR2 (germline): SGHKS, YYEKEE (reference sequence). The V end was cut by 1 base, the J end by 0 bases, with 3 bases between. CDR3 length: 13 residues.

CDR3 nucleotides: TGTGCCAGCACCGAGATCTCTGGGGCCAACGTCCTGACTTTC. This codes for CASTEISGANVLTF. The chain is built from TRBV28 and TRBJ2-6; D call uncertain. The CDR3 runs 14 residues. Germline CDR1 MDHEN, CDR2 SYDVKM. V was cut by 7 bases and J by 0 bases, with 7 bases left in between.

V is TRBV6-5 and J is TRBJ1-6, with 8 bases identical to TRBD1. Germline V lookup: CDR1 MNHEY, CDR2 SVGAGI. J gave up 9 bases and V 2 bases, and 6 bases lay outside the gene matches. The CDR3 covers 15 residues. This CDR3 reads CASSYGGQGASPLHF. The CDR3 DNA sequence: TGTGCCAGCAGTTACGGTGGACAGGGTGCTTCACCCCTCCACTTT.

CDR3 sequence: CASSIGGRPETQYF. CDR3 sequence (DNA): TGTGCCAGTAGTATCGGTGGGCGCCCGGAGACCCAGTACTTC. This chain links TRBV19 with TRBJ2-5; no reliable D call. The V and J ends lost 3 bases and 5 bases respectively, with 13 bases between them. CDR3 size: 14 residues. Germline V gives CDR1 LNHDA, CDR2 SQIVND (reference sequence).

This clone showed up just a few times. The rearrangement joins TRBV2 to TRBJ1-5; TRBD1 agrees at 9 bases. V gave up 9 bases and J gave up 9 bases; unmatched junction bases: 9. The CDR3 runs to 13 residues. Germline V gives CDR1 SNHLY, CDR2 FYNNEI. CDR3 coding DNA: TGTGCCAGTGGGCGGACAGGGGAAGGGCCCCAGCATTTT. Protein sequence: CASGRTGEGPQHF.

V is TRBV7-9 and J is TRBJ2-2, with 9 bases fitting TRBD1. V shed 5 bases and J 3 bases; nucleotides not matched to a gene: 10. CDR3 length equals 17 residues. Germline values: CDR1 SEHNR, CDR2 FQNEAQ (reference sequence). In nucleotides, the CDR3 is TGTGCCAGCAGCCGCCCTATACAGGGGGCTCACACCGGGGAGCTGTTTTTT. Translating gives CASSRPIQGAHTGELFF.

The chain has TRBV5-4 and TRBJ1-2, with D possibly being TRBD1 (5 bases). This CDR3 has 12 residues. Germline-derived CDR1 and CDR2 are SGHNT and YYREEE (reference sequence). V lost 10 bases and J lost 8, with 18 bases in between. The CDR3 spells CAGGDGHRGYTF. In DNA, the CDR3 is TGTGCCGGCGGGGACGGACACCGCGGCTACACCTTC.

This clone was detected only a few times. The rearrangement uses TRBV10-2 and TRBJ2-2; 14 nucleotides match TRBD2. Germline lookup yields CDR1 WSHSY and CDR2 SAAADI. This CDR3 has 16 residues. The trim removed 7 bases at V and 5 bases at J, leaving 6 bases unmatched. CDR3 DNA sequence: TGCGCCAGCATAGGACTAGCGGGGGGTCGGACCGGGGAGCTGTTTTTT. Amino acids: CASIGLAGGRTGELFF.